The 19 T cell receptor beta chains given below trace back to one sample, sequenced in a study of T cells after yellow fever vaccination. Each CDR3 protein gets one entry after TCRdb re-called the 5' RACE reads with MiXCR. Of roughly 500,000 distinct CDR3 sequences detected, roughly a fifth appear once; the ten largest clones hold approximately 15%. The sequencing here drew on PBMCs, taken 15 days after the yellow fever booster vaccination. These TCRs come from a man aged 25 to 40 who received the YFV17D yellow fever vaccine.

This clonotype was seen only a few times. This chain links TRBV27 with TRBJ2-7; TRBD2 aligns across 11 bases. Germline assignment: CDR1 MNHEY and CDR2 SMNVEV (reference sequence). The V segment lost 8 bases and the J segment 6 bases; nucleotides outside the gene matches: 9. This CDR3 region has 14 residues. This CDR3 reads CASSFGGLAGEQYF. CDR3 nucleotide sequence: TGTGCCAGCTCCTTCGGCGGACTAGCGGGCGAGCAGTACTTC.

The chain employs TRBV7-2 and TRBJ2-3; 9 bases fit TRBD2. The V gene's germline CDR1 is SGHTA and CDR2 FQGNSA. This CDR3 has 14 residues. After removal of 1 base from V and 12 bases from J, the junction contained 8 bases not matched to a gene. The CDR3 protein is CASSLVASGVPQYF. The CDR3 region has the DNA TGTGCCAGCAGCTTAGTTGCTAGCGGGGTCCCTCAGTATTTT.

The chain employs TRBV28 and TRBJ2-7; D perhaps matches TRBD2 (6 bases). The germline V gene has CDR1 MDHEN and CDR2 SYDVKM. Trimming took 6 bases from V and 2 from J, leaving 17 bases between them. The CDR3 runs 15 residues. The CDR3 is CASSPRGEATYEQYF. CDR3 bases: TGTGCCAGCAGCCCCCGAGGGGAGGCGACCTACGAGCAGTACTTC.

V gene TRBV25-1 combines with J gene TRBJ2-7; D might be TRBD1 (6 bases). The CDR3 has 14 amino acids. The V end was cut by 2 bases, the J end by 1 base, with 9 bases between. CDR1 is MGHDK and CDR2 is SYGVNS in the germline V gene. The CDR3 DNA reads TGTGCCAGCAGTGAACAGGGGCTTTCCTACGAGCAGTACTTC. Translated: CASSEQGLSYEQYF.

The chain is built from TRBV19 and TRBJ2-1, with 15 bases fitting TRBD2. The CDR3 sequence is 14 residues long. In germline, CDR1 is LNHDA, CDR2 SQIVND (reference sequence). V lost 7 bases and J lost 9; bases outside the gene matches: 4. The CDR3 reads CASIAGLAGGEQFF. The CDR3 DNA sequence: TGTGCCAGTATCGCGGGACTAGCGGGAGGTGAGCAGTTCTTC. Looking up the rest from reference TRBV19 and TRBJ2-1 gives the full variable domain: DGGITQSPKYLFRKEGQNVTLSCEQNLNHDAMYWYRQDPGQGLRLIYYSQIVNDFQKGDIAEGYSVSREKKESFPLTVTSAQKNPTAFYLCASIAGLAGGEQFFGPGTRLTVL.

The chain links TRBV3-1 to TRBJ1-6, with 11 bases matching TRBD1. The CDR3 runs 12 residues. Trimming took 8 bases from V and 14 from J; bases not matched to a gene: 5. Per the germline V gene, CDR1 is LGHDT and CDR2 is YNNKEL (reference sequence). Here the CDR3 reads CASVGQGGSLHF. The CDR3 nucleotides are TGTGCCAGCGTGGGACAGGGGGGATCCCTCCACTTT.

V and J are TRBV7-2 and TRBJ2-3, with 10 nucleotides matching TRBD1. Germline-derived CDR1 and CDR2 are SGHTA and FQGNSA. With 6 bases clipped from V and 3 bases from J, the junction kept 3 bases outside the gene matches. The CDR3 runs to 14 residues. CDR3 sequence: CASSWDRGTDTQYF. CDR3 DNA: TGTGCCAGCAGTTGGGACAGGGGAACAGATACGCAGTATTTT.

CDR3 in amino acids: CASSLRGSRNEQFF. The CDR3 bases are TGTGCCAGCAGCTTACGTGGCAGTCGCAATGAGCAGTTCTTC. V and J are TRBV7-2 and TRBJ2-1; the D is unclear. CDR3 length: 14 residues. The germline V gene has CDR1 SGHTA and CDR2 FQGNSA. With 2 bases removed from V and 6 bases from J, the gap between germline ends came to 11 bases.

This clonotype was detected a few times. The rearrangement uses TRBV28 and TRBJ2-3; a possible D gene is TRBD2 (6 bases). Trimming took 3 bases from V and 3 from J, leaving 16 bases between them. Germline CDR1 reads MDHEN; CDR2 reads SYDVKM. This CDR3 is 16 amino acids long. Here the CDR3 DNA reads TGTGCCAGCAGTTTGGAAGCTGCGGGAATAACAGATACGCAGTATTTT. Translation gives CASSLEAAGITDTQYF.

This sequence joins TRBV9 and TRBJ2-3; TRBD1 or TRBD2 may be the D gene (6 bases each). Germline values: CDR1 SGDLS, CDR2 YYNGEE. Trimming removed 6 bases at V and 6 bases at J, with 17 bases between. This CDR3 has 14 amino acids. DNA for the CDR3: TGTGCCAGCACAAGCTTCGGGGGCCCGGATACGCAGTATTTT. This sequence encodes CASTSFGGPDTQYF.

This clonotype was counted between two and nine times. This chain links TRBV20-1 with TRBJ2-1, with D hard to call. Germline V gene data show CDR1 as DFQATT and CDR2 as SNEGSKA (reference sequence). The CDR3 covers 14 residues. With 3 bases removed from V and 8 bases from J, the gap between germline ends came to 17 bases. The CDR3 DNA follows: TGCAGTGCTAGTTTTCTCAGCCGCGTGGATGAGCAGTTCTTC. It codes for CSASFLSRVDEQFF.

The chain has TRBV7-9 and TRBJ2-1, with a possible D match to TRBD2 (5 bases). Germline lookup yields CDR1 SEHNR and CDR2 FQNEAQ (reference sequence). This CDR3 has 11 amino acids. The V and J ends lost 1 base and 15 bases respectively, with 10 bases between them. The CDR3 DNA is TGTGCCAGCAGCTTAGGGACTTCTCTGTTCTTC. Translating it yields CASSLGTSLFF.

This chain links TRBV5-6 with TRBJ1-2; tentatively, D is TRBD1 (5 bases). The germline V gene has CDR1 SGHDT and CDR2 YYEEEE. This CDR3 contains 15 residues. Trimming took off 0 bases at V and 8 bases at J, with 17 bases between the two ends. CDR3 in amino acids: CASSLGATAPYGYTF. The CDR3 nucleotides are TGTGCCAGCAGCTTGGGGGCGACAGCGCCCTACGGCTACACCTTC. The full variable domain, its missing parts supplied by reference TRBV5-6 and TRBJ1-2, is DAGVTQSPTHLIKTRGQQVTLRCSPKSGHDTVSWYQQALGQGPQFIFQYYEEEERQRGNFPDRFSGHQFPNYSSELNVNALLLGDSALYLCASSLGATAPYGYTFGSGTRLTVV.

This clonotype has just a few counts. The chain has TRBV28 and TRBJ2-1; the match to TRBD2 covers 8 bases. The CDR3 consists of 15 residues. The V gene end was trimmed by 6 bases and the J gene end by 4 bases; junction bases not matched to a gene: 8. Germline lookup yields CDR1 MDHEN and CDR2 SYDVKM. This CDR3 reads CASRDASGSYNEQFF. CDR3 nucleotide sequence: TGTGCCAGCAGAGATGCTAGCGGGTCTTACAATGAGCAGTTCTTC.

This clonotype was picked up a small number of times. The genes are TRBV2 and TRBJ2-7; perhaps TRBD1 as D (5 bases). Trimming stripped 0 bases from V and 0 bases from J, with 9 bases between. The CDR3 is made up of 15 amino acids. Germline V gene sequence: CDR1 SNHLY, CDR2 FYNNEI. The CDR3 loop reads CASSEAPDTSYEQYF. The CDR3 region has the DNA TGTGCCAGCAGTGAAGCGCCGGACACCTCCTACGAGCAGTACTTC.

The V call is TRBV4-1, the J call TRBJ2-1; D remains ambiguous. Deletions cut 4 bases from V and 0 bases from J, with 7 bases between. Germline V gives CDR1 MGHRA, CDR2 YSYEKL. This CDR3 is 14 amino acids long. As DNA, the CDR3 is TGCGCCAGCAGCCTACCCGGCTCCTACAATGAGCAGTTCTTC. Translating it yields CASSLPGSYNEQFF.

CDR3 amino acids: CASSQEGQGAYNEQFF. In nucleotides, the CDR3 is TGCGCCAGCAGCCAAGAGGGACAGGGCGCCTACAATGAGCAGTTCTTC. The J gene is TRBJ2-1, the V gene TRBV4-1; TRBD1 aligns across 9 bases. This CDR3 contains 16 residues. Per germline, CDR1 MGHRA and CDR2 YSYEKL. Trimming at V came to 0 bases and at J to 2 bases, leaving 2 bases not matched to a gene.

The CDR3 coding sequence is TGTGCCAGCAGCCATCAACTGAGGGGGGATACGCAGTATTTT. It translates to CASSHQLRGDTQYF. V is TRBV7-6 and J is TRBJ2-3, with D possibly TRBD1 on 6 matching bases. The CDR3 sequence is 14 residues long. The ends were cut back, 5 bases at V and 6 bases at J, with 15 bases in the middle. The germline V gene encodes CDR1 SGHVS and CDR2 FNYEAQ.

The CDR3 sequence: CASIPGWGRGFF. The CDR3 DNA follows: TGTGCCAGCATCCCGGGCTGGGGGAGGGGGTTCTTC. The chain links TRBV12-3 or TRBV12-4 to TRBJ2-1, with 7 bases lining up with TRBD2. V gave up 7 bases and J gave up 15 bases; unmatched junction bases: 12. CDR3 size: 12 residues.